This T cell receptor beta chain was sequenced during a study of T cells in narcolepsy. Study-level points and caveats: Reportedly, autoreactive clonotypes were serially detected in patients' blood but not controls'. HCRT-specific and TRIB2-specific autoreactive clonotypes appeared among same-patient CSF and blood CD4+ clonotypes.

Sequenced by immunoSEQ multiplex PCR; TCRdb stores in-frame clones only, minus some. Of roughly 20,000 clones listed, 80% to 85% are singletons. There are 13 residues in the CDR3. Germline V gives CDR1 SGHKS, CDR2 YYEKEE (reference sequence). Trimming stripped 0 bases from V and 5 bases from J, with 6 bases between. This clone was observed a handful of times. The antigen remains unidentified. Sequencing was carried out using memory (CD45RA-) CD4+ T cells from blood. The TCR was taken from a human donor in good health. V is TRBV5-5 and J is TRBJ2-1; D not resolved. The CDR3 sequence: CASSLGPDNEQFF. The CDR3 nucleotides are TGTGCCAGCAGCTTGGGCCCAGACAATGAGCAGTTCTTC.